This T cell receptor (beta chain) was retrieved from a study of cytomegalovirus exposure and HLA in healthy donors (dated by TCRdb to between 2016 and 2019). For context, the study as a whole: An earlier analysis of roughly 570 of the donors reported 250 to 350 Gb of sequence data and around 120 million unique TCR beta sequences obtained from around 180 million T cells. To decide whether each TCR beta V gene segment behaved as functional or pseudogenic, an earlier analysis of some 570 of the donors relied on high-throughput TCR beta sequencing. Typing coverage differed by locus: A, B, C, DRB1 and DQB1 were typed in roughly 629-640 donors, DQA1 in 500 to 550, DPA1 in some 600, and DPB1 in 472. A later genetic analysis used genome-wide SNP genotypes for about three fifths of the 666 donors, treating that subset as a discovery cohort. An early release that covered 640 HLA-typed donors contained approximately 300 gigabases of sequencing data and 75 million to 100 million unique TCR sequences. Because of strong linkage in the cohort, five DR-DQ haplotypes were treated as single units for association and clustering. The study aimed to test whether cataloging public T cell receptors could reveal signatures of past pathogen exposure. Donor age, sex, ethnicity and CMV serostatus were compiled alongside the repertoire data. On average, over 200,000 unique TCR beta nucleotide sequences were sequenced per donor among about 400 genotyped donors of the cohort, with around 19% of those sequences being non-productive. To predict cytomegalovirus infection status, the study brought together high-throughput TCR immunosequencing, statistical association of individual TCRs with disease status, and machine learning. Of the 300 to 500 genotyped donors, over 80% were placed in the genetic ancestry cluster associated with self-reported Caucasian donors. Rather than using new phenotypic data, the later analysis identified candidate immune exposures from TCR beta sequences and from how often those sequences occurred across donors. A later analysis re-analyzed previously published TCR beta repertoires from roughly 690 donors and added high-resolution HLA genotyping to study TCR occurrence patterns. The study profiled the T cell repertoires of approximately 700 subjects by immunosequencing and related them to cytomegalovirus serostatus. Both class I and class II loci were covered by HLA typing, at four-digit resolution. A separate validation cohort of 100 to 150 different subjects was used in addition to the roughly 720-subject first cohort. Every discovery cohort repertoire had been produced on one sequencing platform.

Points the paper makes about the study in general: The study gave a list of 150 to 200 TCR beta chains associated with cytomegalovirus. Most TCR sequences were observed very rarely across donors, whereas some public TCRs were present in many individuals. A few of the identified cytomegalovirus-associated TCR beta chains were confirmed in vitro to be specific for cytomegalovirus antigens. A later analysis found that most CMV-associated TCR beta chains appeared HLA-restricted, with HLA associations seemingly driven largely by CMV exposure. V-gene and J-gene trimming of TCR beta chains was associated with a missense DCLRE1C variant in a later genetic analysis, and the association was replicated in an independent cohort. In a later analysis, several top co-occurrence clusters were reported to appear linked to parvovirus B19, influenza, CMV and Epstein-Barr virus. Strong co-occurrence of HLA alleles, especially DR and DQ, made assigning TCR associations to individual alleles difficult. A group of highly shared sequence variants was considered likely to be a technical artifact of the sequencing pipeline. Because the 87-base-pair reads could not distinguish some IMGT-functional V segments, including TRBV6-2 and TRBV6-3, those segments were excluded. The cohort was sequenced for TCR beta chains only, and without alpha or paired-chain data the features that could be detected were limited. Linkage disequilibrium might explain the correlated functional status among segregating V segments, but an unknown experimental factor could not be excluded. An earlier analysis of some 590 of the donors showed that most TCR beta V segments appeared in productive rearrangements either about 87% or about 30% of the time, which broadly matched IMGT annotations. Sequencing depth was assumed to be roughly uniform across donors in the presence/absence analyses, though that assumption may not hold. The only immune exposure information available for the cohort was CMV serostatus. In a later analysis, HLA-associated TCR beta chains were found to be more clonally expanded and to have lower generation probabilities than equally common non-associated chains. In both the original and validation cohorts, the classifier was reported to diagnose cytomegalovirus status with high specificity and sensitivity. It was suggested by the authors that the approach could potentially be generalized to other disease states and immunological phenotypes. Compared with the 666-donor mean, donors in an Asian-associated ancestry cluster had fewer N-insertions in productive TCRs, according to a later genetic analysis. A further reported finding was that TCR beta sequences accurately predicted the HLA-A and HLA-B alleles for most subjects in the first cohort. About 17 rarely observed V segments, including chromosome 9 orphons, were excluded from the earlier analysis of a few hundred of the donors because counts were too low. Because some donors lacked HLA typing at each locus, the association tests relied only on the typed subset. In a later analysis, some 18,000 TCR beta sequences were associated with specific HLA alleles at a false discovery rate of 0.05. A later analysis found that TCR association rates varied across HLA loci, with DRB1 alleles showing the most associated TCRs and HLA-C alleles the fewest.

The method behind the library was the immunoSEQ multiplex PCR assay. For the multiplex PCR, a mixture combining 60 forward primers for TCR Vbeta segments and 13 reverse primers for TCR Jbeta segments was used. Amplification of the CDR3 region of rearranged TCR beta genes was performed with a multiplex PCR assay on genomic DNA. On the Illumina HiSeq System, the amplified TCR beta libraries were sequenced as 87-base-pair reads. Regarding the original processing steps: In a later analysis, roughly 80 million unique TCR beta chains were counted across the roughly 670 repertoires, and roughly 10 million of these chains were shared by at least two donors. Raw reads were error-corrected and collapsed into unique sequences by a nearest-neighbor algorithm in which closely related sequences were merged to remove PCR and sequencing errors. To assign V, D and J gene segments, CDR3 sequences were aligned to IMGT reference sequences. For a sequence to be retained, a match of at least six nucleotides was required to both a V gene segment and a J gene segment. A rearrangement was called productive if the CDR3 had no stop codons and remained in frame with V and J, and every other rearrangement was called non-productive. Following IMGT convention, CDR3 was defined as the stretch from the second conserved V-encoded cysteine to the conserved J-encoded phenylalanine. Sequences without an unambiguous match to a single V gene segment were excluded from the earlier analysis of 500 to 700 of the donors. An earlier analysis of roughly 590 of the donors called V segments functional above 56.7% productive rearrangements and segregating when the between-donor standard deviation exceeded 5%. A statistical classification framework was developed to diagnose cytomegalovirus status using the catalog of TCR beta chain sequences. A later analysis assigned V and J genes by comparing TCR nucleotide sequences with IMGT/GENE-DB human TR gene sequences. Using the TCRdist pipeline, a later analysis assigned CDR3 sequences along with most-parsimonious VDJ recombination scenarios. A later analysis defined each TCR beta chain by its CDR3 amino acid sequence plus V-gene family, and excluded reads lacking a unique V-gene family. In a later analysis, 500 to 650 highly shared, low-generation-probability nucleotide sequences were removed to address suspected cross-contamination and a sequencing artifact. For each public chain, a later analysis derived a clonal expansion index from normalized ranks of inferred template counts within each repertoire. In a later analysis, generation probabilities were computed using a VDJ recombination model fitted to out-of-frame rearrangements, and the results were checked against IGoR. In a later analysis, hypergeometric tests were used to score TCR-TCR, TCR-HLA and TCR-CMV co-occurrence, with a repertoire-size bias correction applied to TCR pairs. In a later analysis, false discovery rates were estimated by permuting HLA or CMV assignments 20 times. A later analysis grouped co-occurring TCRs with DBSCAN, adding TCRdist sequence similarity when clustering within HLA-allele-positive subsets. For co-occurrence clustering, repertoires with fewer than 30,000 or more than 120,000 public chains were excluded, along with 5 or 6 repertoires with anomalous nucleotide sharing. In its TCRdb copy, this immuneACCESS table keeps in-frame sequences only and misses some clones. Where compared with another copy, unresolved V genes explain less than half of these, and the others have no known cause. V and J calls and clone size are given by that table; D and trimming were obtained from the DNA. For this sample there are fewer than 100,000 clones; less than 70% appear just once. The ten largest clonotypes hold over 0.95% of the sample.

Sequences MNHEY (CDR1) and SVGAGI (CDR2) are obtained from the germline V gene. The V and J ends are trimmed by 2 bases and 6 bases, leaving 11 bases between them. Including cysteine and phenylalanine, the CDR3 has 14 amino acids. Of the read, only the CDR3 DNA is kept; its 42 bases are in frame from base 1. Comment on this clone: The antigen this receptor binds is unknown. Base qualities are not recorded, but no much larger clone differs from it by a single base.

In total, approximately 690 healthy bone marrow donors made up the cohort. All cohort members were sampled while nominally healthy, although unrecorded immune exposures were likely present. The donor was CMV seronegative and belonged to the group of over 300 seronegative cohort members. Every donor gave a peripheral blood sample, and the peripheral blood mononuclear cells from that sample were used for TCR beta sequencing. Genomic DNA extraction from the blood cell samples was performed with the Qiagen DNeasy Blood Extraction Kit. The rearranged chain carries TRBV6-5 and TRBJ2-1; the D gene cannot be named for sure. This TCR was recovered from a female donor in good health and CMV-seronegative. Input material: PBMCs. The CDR3 amino acid sequence is: CASSYRSGFNEQFF. The nucleotides are TGTGCCAGCAGTTACAGGTCAGGCTTCAATGAGCAGTTCTTC.